This TCR beta chain was obtained from a study of CD8 T cells in Susac syndrome. Purification of the CD8+ and CD4+ T cells relied on negative isolation, and TEMRA cells underwent FACS enrichment. CDR3 length: 13 amino acids. The germline V gene encodes CDR1 KGHDR and CDR2 SFDVKD. Trimming stripped 4 bases from V and 0 bases from J, with 5 bases between. Reverse transcription of roughly 0.5 to 1 ug RNA used random hexamers. From the immunoSEQ multiplex PCR reads, TCRdb called clonotypes with MiXCR, one entry per CDR3 protein. The sample shows approximately 220,000 distinct CDR3 sequences, more than 85% of them seen only once.

Sequencing was performed on CD8+ T cells from PBMCs. The chain has TRBV24-1 and TRBJ1-2, with D uncertain. This receptor was obtained from a human donor with multiple sclerosis. The CDR3 sequence: CATSEHPNYGYTF. The CDR3 DNA sequence: TGTGCCACCAGTGAACATCCTAACTATGGCTACACCTTC.